Each of the 21 T cell receptor beta chains below was sequenced from the same sample in a study of Graves' ophthalmopathy and Graves' hyperthyroidism. RNA transcripts provided the template for amplifying TCR beta CDR3 regions. HTBI primers primed a first-round RT-PCR, and a second-round multiplex PCR followed. TCRdb re-derived calls from the multiplex PCR reads in MiXCR, one entry per CDR3 protein. The data show 680,000 or so distinct CDR3 sequences, with roughly 20% seen just once and roughly 7.4% held by the top ten. Sequencing was carried out using peripheral blood. These receptors were obtained from a woman between 18 and 29 years old with stable Graves' hyperthyroidism. Some clones in this sample may be carry-over from other donors' samples.

The sample holds many counts of this clonotype. A read error may produce the germline difference seen at one junction end. The chain joins TRBV20-1 to TRBJ2-4; TRBD2 matches 7 bases. Germline CDR1 reads DFQATT; CDR2 reads SNEGSKA (reference sequence). This CDR3 comprises 15 residues. The CDR3 protein is CSAERGGPAKNIKYF. In DNA form, the CDR3 reads TGCAGTGCCGAACGCGGGGGACCAGCCAAAAACATTAAGTACTTC.

This clonotype appeared many times. The chain recombines TRBV12-3 or TRBV12-4 with TRBJ1-1; no clear D gene. With 0 bases removed from V and 7 bases from J, the gap between germline ends came to 9 bases. CDR3 length: 13 residues. The CDR3 DNA is TGTGCCAGCAGTTTAGCCCCGGGAGTTGAAGCTTTCTTT. This gives the protein CASSLAPGVEAFF.

Ten or more counts support this clonotype. V is TRBV19 and J is TRBJ1-1; 11 positions match TRBD1. Germline values: CDR1 LNHDA, CDR2 SQIVND (reference sequence). Trimming took 1 base from V and 0 from J; bases not matched to a gene: 1. The CDR3 is 16 amino acids. The CDR3 spells CASSIGTGGLNTEAFF. In DNA form, the CDR3 reads TGTGCCAGTAGTATAGGGACAGGGGGCTTGAACACTGAAGCTTTCTTT.

A few counts support this clonotype. The chain carries TRBV28 and TRBJ2-7; unclear D gene. This CDR3 region has 14 residues. The V and J ends lost 6 bases and 0 bases respectively, with 12 bases between them. From germline, CDR1 is MDHEN and CDR2 SYDVKM. This chain's CDR3 is CASSRTSSSYEQYF. In DNA, the CDR3 is TGTGCCAGCAGCCGCACATCCAGCTCCTACGAGCAGTACTTC.

In this sample, this clonotype turned up many times. The chain links TRBV11-1 to TRBJ2-2; D may be TRBD2 (5 bases). The V gene's germline CDR1 is SGHAT and CDR2 FQDESV (reference sequence). This CDR3 spans 12 amino acids. V lost 5 bases to trimming and J lost 6 bases, with 7 bases between them. The CDR3 nucleotides read TGTGCCAGCAGCCTTAGCGCCGGGGAGCTGTTTTTT. It yields the protein CASSLSAGELFF.

This clonotype was seen more than once but under ten times. A much larger clone sits a single nucleotide away, making a read error possible. CDR3 region: CATWGQGGGETQYF. CDR3 DNA sequence: TGTGCCACTTGGGGCCAGGGAGGAGGGGAGACCCAGTACTTC. The chain links TRBV28 to TRBJ2-5, with D possibly being TRBD2 (6 bases). The CDR3 is made up of 14 amino acids. V lost 10 bases and J lost 5, with 20 bases in between. Germline V gives CDR1 MDHEN, CDR2 SYDVKM.

In this sample, this clonotype turned up many times. V is TRBV20-1 and J is TRBJ1-2; D possibly corresponds to TRBD1 (5 bases). Trimming left V 0 bases short and J 7 bases short, with 15 bases between. The CDR3 sequence is 14 residues long. CDR1 DFQATT and CDR2 SNEGSKA come from the germline V gene (reference sequence). CDR3 sequence reads: CSARDLGGGIGYTF. In nucleotides, the CDR3 is TGCAGTGCTAGAGATCTGGGGGGAGGTATTGGCTACACCTTC.

Ten or more counts support this clonotype. The chain joins TRBV20-1 to TRBJ2-7; TRBD2 aligns across 9 bases. With V trimmed by 3 bases and J by 3 bases, 3 bases remained unmatched. Germline loops: CDR1 DFQATT, CDR2 SNEGSKA (reference sequence). CDR3 size: 13 residues. The CDR3, as DNA: TGCAGTGCTAGGGGCGGGAGGGACTACGAGCAGTACTTC. This encodes CSARGGRDYEQYF.

This clonotype was recorded a few times. The chain is built from TRBV2 and TRBJ1-5; D unresolved. This CDR3 region has 14 residues. Trimming took 4 bases from V and 7 from J, leaving 14 bases between them. Germline V CDR1 and CDR2: SNHLY, FYNNEI. CDR3: CASSGPHLGQPQHF. The CDR3 bases are TGTGCCAGCAGTGGGCCCCATCTCGGGCAGCCCCAGCATTTT.

This clonotype was counted a few times. The chain joins TRBV3-1 to TRBJ1-1, with a tentative D call TRBD1 (5 bases). This CDR3 spans 15 amino acids. Germline values: CDR1 LGHDT, CDR2 YNNKEL (reference sequence). V lost 2 bases to trimming and J lost 7 bases, with 17 bases between them. The CDR3 DNA sequence: TGTGCCAGCAGCCAACCAGGGTTGCCCGGAGGTGAAGCTTTCTTT. This codes for CASSQPGLPGGEAFF.

This clonotype was detected ten times or more. The genes are TRBV6-4 and TRBJ2-7, with a possible D match to TRBD2 (6 bases). The CDR3 sequence is 15 residues long. Trimming cost V 2 bases and J 0 bases, with 11 bases left between them. Per germline, CDR1 MRHNA and CDR2 SNTAGT. The CDR3 here is CASSDRAGPSYEQYF. The CDR3 DNA reads TGTGCCAGCAGTGACCGCGCGGGGCCCTCCTACGAGCAGTACTTC.

The sample holds many counts of this clonotype. The rearrangement links TRBV27 to TRBJ1-2; TRBD1 aligns across 7 bases. Trimming took 6 bases from V and 5 from J; bases not matched to a gene: 9. The germline V gene encodes CDR1 MNHEY and CDR2 SMNVEV (reference sequence). The CDR3 is 14 residues long. This chain's CDR3 is CASRETGSGYGYTF. The CDR3 DNA reads as TGTGCCAGCAGAGAGACAGGGAGTGGGTATGGCTACACCTTC.

The rearrangement joins TRBV20-1 to TRBJ2-2, with D perhaps matching TRBD1 (6 bases). Germline CDR1 and CDR2: DFQATT and SNEGSKA (reference sequence). This CDR3 is built from 14 residues. With 3 bases removed from V and 7 bases from J, the gap between germline ends came to 15 bases. This chain's CDR3 is CSARDSWTDGELFF. The CDR3 coding sequence is TGCAGTGCTAGGGACAGCTGGACGGACGGGGAGCTGTTTTTT.

In nucleotides, the CDR3 is TGTGCCTGGAGTGCCGACGGCCTGGGGGCCTACGAGCAGTACTTC. Amino acid sequence: CAWSADGLGAYEQYF. V gene TRBV30 combines with J gene TRBJ2-7; D tentatively reads TRBD1 or TRBD2 (5 bases each). The length of the CDR3 is 15 residues. Between the trimmed V and J ends, which lost 1 base and 2 bases, there was a span of 15 bases. Germline-derived CDR1 and CDR2 are GTSNPN and SVGIG (reference sequence).

J is TRBJ1-6 and V is TRBV20-1, with 9 bases matching TRBD1. Germline lookup yields CDR1 DFQATT and CDR2 SNEGSKA (reference sequence). The CDR3 covers 13 residues. The CDR3: CSQTGQGSSPLHF. The CDR3 DNA follows: TGCAGCCAGACGGGACAGGGCAGTTCACCCCTCCACTTT.

This chain uses TRBV2 with TRBJ1-1; D uncertain. The CDR3 covers 12 residues. The germline CDR1 and CDR2 sequences are SNHLY and FYNNEI. V lost 2 bases to trimming and J lost 4 bases, with 5 bases between them. The CDR3 bases are TGTGCCAGCAGTGAATGGTCCACTGAAGCTTTCTTT. Translating gives CASSEWSTEAFF.

The genes are TRBV28 and TRBJ1-5; D perhaps matches TRBD1 (5 bases). In germline, CDR1 is MDHEN, CDR2 SYDVKM. The CDR3 contains 17 residues. V was trimmed by 5 bases and J by 4 bases, leaving 21 bases between them. The CDR3 DNA is TGTGCCAGCAGTGCAATTCCGGGCCACCAGGGTAATCAGCCCCAGCATTTT. Protein product: CASSAIPGHQGNQPQHF.

This clonotype was seen repeatedly, ten times or more. The chain recombines TRBV7-9 with TRBJ1-1; the D is unclear. In germline, CDR1 is SEHNR, CDR2 FQNEAQ (reference sequence). Deletions cut 8 bases from V and 3 bases from J, with 10 bases between. The CDR3 contains 12 residues. CDR3 in amino acids: CASRLSDTEAFF. DNA for the CDR3: TGTGCCAGCCGCCTGAGCGACACTGAAGCTTTCTTT.

The table lists this clonotype with many counts. The chain recombines TRBV12-3 or TRBV12-4 with TRBJ1-1; a weak D match, TRBD1 (6 bases). The CDR3 covers 13 residues. Trimming left V 10 bases short and J 0 bases short, with 12 bases between. The CDR3: CATAGDMNTEAFF. CDR3 sequence (DNA): TGTGCCACCGCAGGGGATATGAACACTGAAGCTTTCTTT.

The chain links TRBV3-1 to TRBJ2-3; D call uncertain. V was clipped by 1 base and J by 0 bases, with 8 bases between them. The CDR3 spans 15 residues. Germline V CDR1 and CDR2: LGHDT, YNNKEL (reference sequence). The CDR3 protein is CASSQADASTDTQYF. Here the CDR3 DNA reads TGTGCCAGCAGCCAAGCCGATGCTAGCACAGATACGCAGTATTTT.

This clonotype was detected only a few times. A much larger clone lies one base from this, so it may be a read error. This chain joins TRBV28 and TRBJ2-2, with D unclear. The CDR3 has 17 residues. V was cut by 7 bases and J by 5 bases, with 23 bases left in between. CDR1 is MDHEN and CDR2 is SYDVKM in the germline V gene. CDR3 in amino acids: CASNLPLGARRTGELFF. The CDR3 region has the DNA TGTGCCAGCAACCTCCCCCTGGGCGCGAGACGGACCGGGGAGCTGTTTTTT.